A selection of T cell receptor beta chains follows, all from one sample in a study of OX40 agonist ivuxolimab in advanced cancers. Method: immunoSEQ multiplex PCR; TCRdb's copy keeps in-frame clones and lacks some. This repertoire shows about 140,000 clones, 90% found once; its top ten account for 0.95% to 1.4%. The sequencing used CD4+ or CD8+ T cells sorted from blood, collected in a trial of the OX40 agonist ivuxolimab. The receptor source for this set is an adult with an advanced solid tumor such as melanoma, head and neck, liver or kidney cancer. Both conserved end residues are part of each CDR3. The D gene is left open where the match is weak. Part of the rows lack a size; the others show once, few, many or a class for expanded clones.

CDR3 length: 15
J gene: TRBJ2-3
clone size: once
V gene: TRBV9
D gene: TRBD2
CDR3 protein: CASSVGLAATDTQYF
CDR3 DNA: TGTGCCAGCAGCGTAGGACTAGCGGCCACAGATACGCAGTATTTT

CDR3 length: 13
J gene: TRBJ2-5
clone size: -
V gene: TRBV7-2
D gene: -
CDR3 protein: CASSLAYQETQYF
CDR3 DNA: TGTGCCAGCAGCTTAGCTTACCAAGAGACCCAGTACTTC

CDR3 length: 15
J gene: TRBJ2-3
clone size: -
V gene: TRBV5-1
D gene: -
CDR3 protein: CASSLVSRNTDTQYF
CDR3 DNA: TGCGCCAGCAGCTTGGTTAGCCGAAACACAGATACGCAGTATTTT

CDR3 length: 14
J gene: TRBJ1-5
clone size: -
V gene: TRBV19
D gene: -
CDR3 protein: CASSTTGSNQPQHF
CDR3 DNA: TGTGCCAGTAGTACGACAGGTAGCAATCAGCCCCAGCATTTT

CDR3 length: 14
J gene: TRBJ1-2
clone size: -
V gene: TRBV14
D gene: TRBD1
CDR3 protein: CASSPLGQGGGYTF
CDR3 DNA: TGTGCCAGCAGCCCACTTGGACAGGGGGGTGGCTACACCTTC

CDR3 length: 14
J gene: TRBJ1-1
clone size: once
V gene: TRBV28
D gene: -
CDR3 protein: CASSNPGGESEAFF
CDR3 DNA: TGTGCCAGCAGCAATCCGGGAGGTGAGTCTGAAGCTTTCTTT

CDR3 length: 15
J gene: TRBJ2-7
clone size: -
V gene: TRBV18
D gene: TRBD1
CDR3 protein: CASSQTSGQSYEQYF
CDR3 DNA: TGTGCCAGCTCCCAAACCTCGGGACAGTCCTACGAGCAGTACTTC

CDR3 length: 12
J gene: TRBJ2-3
clone size: -
V gene: TRBV2
D gene: -
CDR3 protein: CASRTSTDTQYF
CDR3 DNA: TGTGCCAGCAGGACTAGCACAGATACGCAGTATTTT

CDR3 length: 16
J gene: TRBJ2-3
clone size: -
V gene: TRBV28
D gene: TRBD2
CDR3 protein: CASSTDSGLATDTQYF
CDR3 DNA: TGTGCCAGCAGTACCGACTCAGGACTAGCAACAGATACGCAGTATTTT

CDR3 length: 11
J gene: TRBJ1-5
clone size: -
V gene: TRBV11-3
D gene: -
CDR3 protein: CASSLDQPQHF
CDR3 DNA: TGTGCCAGCAGCTTAGATCAGCCCCAGCATTTT

CDR3 length: 13
J gene: TRBJ2-5
clone size: -
V gene: TRBV4-3
D gene: -
CDR3 protein: CASSQDRQETQYF
CDR3 DNA: TGCGCCAGCAGCCAAGACCGCCAAGAGACCCAGTACTTC

CDR3 length: 15
J gene: TRBJ1-5
clone size: -
V gene: TRBV6-6
D gene: TRBD1
CDR3 protein: CASSDRGYGNQPQHF
CDR3 DNA: TGTGCCAGCAGCGACAGGGGATACGGGAATCAGCCCCAGCATTTT